One T cell receptor beta chain is described in this entry. These data originate in a study of blood T cell repertoires in COVID-19. The CDR3 contains 16 residues. Between the trimmed V and J ends, which lost 5 bases and 0 bases, there was a span of 16 bases. CDR1 is MNHEY and CDR2 is SMNVEV in the germline V gene (reference sequence). Per the study methods: Amplified reference gene primers provided the basis for estimating nucleated cell counts. Produced via immunoSEQ multiplex PCR; TCRdb's table is partial and in-frame only. Clone size and the V and J calls come from that table; the DNA yielded D and trimming. The sample yields about 130,000 clones, 75% to 90% seen once.

The chain is built from TRBV27 and TRBJ1-2; D may be TRBD1 (6 bases). The receptor was derived from a middle-aged man who had recovered from COVID-19. The source material was PBMCs or T cells enriched from blood (not recorded which). CDR3 in amino acids: CASSRDRGGSNYGYTF. Here the CDR3 DNA reads TGTGCCAGCAGTCGCGATAGGGGGGGATCTAACTATGGCTACACCTTC.